This T cell receptor (beta chain) derives from a study of radiation and T cells in renal cell carcinoma (TCRdb year 2020). Regarding the complete study: A total of around 50 samples underwent TCR beta sequencing, made up of roughly 26 tumors and some 27 peripheral blood samples. Across all 50 or so samples, 4,016,671 unique CDR3 nucleotide sequences encoding around 2,500,000 unique CDR3 amino acid sequences were identified. The final blood draw was performed at 4 weeks after radiation, at the same time as nephrectomy.

This sample's time point label indicates: blood 4 weeks post-SBRT, at nephrectomy. This specimen's treatment or condition label, per the study, means: 15 Gy SBRT to primary tumor, nephrectomy 4 weeks later. Samples came from a clinical trial, in which primary renal cell carcinomas received 15 Gy stereotactic body radiation therapy followed by nephrectomy 4 weeks later. Serial peripheral blood from radiation-treated patients was sampled at baseline, 2 weeks and 4 weeks after SBRT to track tumor-enriched clonotypes. Every patient's renal cell carcinoma showed clear cell pathology. Genomic DNA for TCR sequencing was prepared using the QIAamp DNA Blood Mini Kit (Qiagen). Samples were included in the analyses only if all quality control checks were passed. The table lists this clone with a few counts. Its antigen target is currently unknown. No base quality values were provided; no much bigger clone lies one nucleotide off.

Broader findings and caveats from the paper: An increase in top tumor clonotypes in blood was observed from baseline to 2 weeks post-radiation, followed by contraction by 4 weeks, which was taken to suggest transient expansion of tumor-resident clones. Because no pretreatment tumor biopsies were available, whether clonotypes were present in the tumor at baseline could not be determined. Blood repertoire dynamics were not followed beyond 4 weeks after treatment. With a single-armed trial design, the study had no way to address how radiation dose or scheduling affects the TCR repertoire.

TCR beta libraries were generated from genomic DNA with the immunoSEQ kit, following the manufacturer's recommendations. To prepare the libraries, a first multiplex PCR with proprietary primers was run, followed by a second PCR that added unique barcodes, and a bead cleanup was done after each round. Each sample batch included a kit-provided positive control reaction and a negative control reaction. The final libraries underwent checking on an Agilent 4200 TapeStation D1000 ScreenTape, volumetric pooling, and quantification by qPCR. An Illumina NextSeq500 fitted with a MidOutput 150-cycle cartridge performed the sequencing, running 156 Read1 cycles and 15 Index1 cycles with the kit's custom primers. The pooled library was loaded at approximately 0.95 pM with about 18% PhiX control spiked in. The original pipeline was this. Vendor-processed data were analyzed in R, with a clonotype defined as all T cells sharing the same CDR3 nucleotide sequence. For clone abundance analyses, frequencies were normalized to the 10,000 most abundant clones in each sample. Before analysis, public T cell clones were removed, and these numbered fewer than five per sample on average. Tumor-enriched clonotypes and baseline blood-enriched clonotypes were defined as those with an abundance difference of at least 32-fold between compartments. A beta-binomial differential abundance model was used to identify clonotypes that were expanded or contracted between blood time points. Tumor-blood repertoire similarity was measured with the Baroni-Urbani and Buser coefficient, and groups were compared using two-tailed Wilcoxon tests in R. Here the immuneACCESS table is served through TCRdb, limited to in-frame sequences with V and J called. Missing clones are a known gap in these copies; in checked studies unresolved V genes cover under half, and the rest lacks a known reason. The DNA was the basis for D and trimming; V, J and clone size are from that table. The sample table lists approximately 83,000 clones, approximately 80% of them with a count of one. The biggest ten clones account for roughly 8.8% of the sample.

Reading the germline V gene gives CDR1 MNHEY and CDR2 SVGAGI. The CDR3 measures 12 amino acids from cysteine to phenylalanine. Only CDR3 DNA is held: 36 bases, read in frame from base 1. The junction shows trimming of 7 bases on V and 2 bases on J, plus 6 bases between the germline ends. This clonotype was sampled from a man aged 45-60 years with renal cell carcinoma. This receptor chain uses TRBV6-5 and TRBJ1-3; the D gene is unclear. Sequencing used blood, obtained from a patient whose treatment included radiotherapy and nephrectomy. The DNA is TGTGCCAGCAAAGGAACTGGAAACACCATATATTTT. Its product reads: CASKGTGNTIYF.